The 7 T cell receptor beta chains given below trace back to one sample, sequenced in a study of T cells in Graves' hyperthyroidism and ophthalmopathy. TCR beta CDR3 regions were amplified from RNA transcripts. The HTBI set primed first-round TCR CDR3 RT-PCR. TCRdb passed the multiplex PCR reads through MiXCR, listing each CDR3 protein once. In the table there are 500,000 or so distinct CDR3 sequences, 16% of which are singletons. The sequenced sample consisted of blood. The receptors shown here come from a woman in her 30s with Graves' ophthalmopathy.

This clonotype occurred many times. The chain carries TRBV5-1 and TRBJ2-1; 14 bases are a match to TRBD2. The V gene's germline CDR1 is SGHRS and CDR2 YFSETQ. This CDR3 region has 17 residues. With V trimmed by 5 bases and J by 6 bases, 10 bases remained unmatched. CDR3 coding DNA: TGCGCCAGCAGTACAGGGGGCGGACTAGCGGGAGGCAATGAGCAGTTCTTC. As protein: CASSTGGGLAGGNEQFF.

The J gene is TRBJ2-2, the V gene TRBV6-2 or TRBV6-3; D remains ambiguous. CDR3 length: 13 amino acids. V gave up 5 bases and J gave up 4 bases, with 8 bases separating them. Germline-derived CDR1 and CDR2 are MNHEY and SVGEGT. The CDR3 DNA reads TGTGCCAGCAGTGCCAAGTTCACCGGGGAGCTGTTTTTT. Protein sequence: CASSAKFTGELFF.

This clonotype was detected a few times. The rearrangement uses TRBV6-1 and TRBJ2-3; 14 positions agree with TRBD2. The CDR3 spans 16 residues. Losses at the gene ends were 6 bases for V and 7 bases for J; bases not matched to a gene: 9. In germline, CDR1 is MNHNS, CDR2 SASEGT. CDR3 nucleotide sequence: TGTGCCAGCAGCCCGGGACTAGCGGGAGTGACCAATACGCAGTATTTT. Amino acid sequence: CASSPGLAGVTNTQYF.

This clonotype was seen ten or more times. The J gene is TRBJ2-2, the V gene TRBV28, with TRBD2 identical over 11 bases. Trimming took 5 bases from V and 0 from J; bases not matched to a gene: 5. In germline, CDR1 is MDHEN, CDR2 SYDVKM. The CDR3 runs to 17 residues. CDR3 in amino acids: CASSIPGLAANTGELFF. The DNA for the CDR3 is TGTGCCAGCAGTATTCCGGGACTAGCGGCGAACACCGGGGAGCTGTTTTTT.

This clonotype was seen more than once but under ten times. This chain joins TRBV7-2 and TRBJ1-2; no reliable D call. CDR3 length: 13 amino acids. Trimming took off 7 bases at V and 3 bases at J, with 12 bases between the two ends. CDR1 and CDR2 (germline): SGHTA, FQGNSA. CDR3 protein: CASNVGPDYGYTF. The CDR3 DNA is TGTGCCAGCAACGTTGGACCGGACTATGGCTACACCTTC.

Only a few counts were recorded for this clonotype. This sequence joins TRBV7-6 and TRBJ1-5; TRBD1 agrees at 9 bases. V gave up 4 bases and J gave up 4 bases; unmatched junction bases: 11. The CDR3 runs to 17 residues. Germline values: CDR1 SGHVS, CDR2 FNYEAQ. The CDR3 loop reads CASSCRGTGSRNQPQHF. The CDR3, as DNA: TGTGCCAGCAGCTGCCGAGGGACAGGGAGTCGGAATCAGCCCCAGCATTTT.

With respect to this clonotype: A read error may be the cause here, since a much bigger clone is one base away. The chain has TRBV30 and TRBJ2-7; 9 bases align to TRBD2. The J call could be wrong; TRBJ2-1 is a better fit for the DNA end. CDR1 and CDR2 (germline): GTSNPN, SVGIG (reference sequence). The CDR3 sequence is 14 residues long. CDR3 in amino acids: CAWTGLASSYEQFF. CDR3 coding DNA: TGTGCCTGGACCGGACTAGCGAGCTCCTACGAGCAGTTCTTC.